A single sample gave rise to the 5 T cell receptor beta chains below, sequenced in a study of CD8+ T cells in alopecia areata. Extraction of RNA preceded its reverse transcription into cDNA, which served as the sequencing template. Using immunoSEQ multiplex PCR, the repertoire was profiled, and TCRdb retains in-frame clones only, with some absent. Of 150,000 to 160,000 clones detected, about 51% appear once; the ten largest clones hold approximately 19%. The specimen comprised CD8+ T cells sorted from blood, sampled at week 0. These receptor sequences come from a human donor with alopecia areata.

CDR3 protein: CASSDSEPRNEQFF. CDR3 nucleotide sequence: TGTGCCAGCAGTGACAGCGAGCCACGAAATGAGCAGTTCTTC. The chain carries TRBV27 and TRBJ2-1; TRBD1 might be the D (5 bases). The CDR3 is made up of 14 amino acids. V shed 5 bases and J shed 7 bases, with 15 bases lying between them. The germline gives CDR1 MNHEY, CDR2 SMNVEV (reference sequence).

The V gene is TRBV29-1, the J gene TRBJ2-1; 7 positions agree with TRBD1. Unmatched junction bases numbered 13, after V lost 4 bases and J lost 4 bases. The CDR3 covers 16 residues. Germline V gene sequence: CDR1 SQVTM, CDR2 ANQGSEA. CDR3 nucleotides: TGCAGCGTTGGGGAGATAACAGGGGAATCGTACAATGAGCAGTTCTTC. Amino acid sequence: CSVGEITGESYNEQFF.

V is TRBV19 and J is TRBJ1-1; 10 bases map to TRBD1. V was clipped by 5 bases and J by 5 bases; unmatched bases: 5. Germline V CDR1 and CDR2: LNHDA, SQIVND (reference sequence). There are 14 residues in the CDR3. This CDR3 is CASSFRTGGTEAFF. The CDR3 DNA reads TGTGCCAGTAGTTTCCGGACAGGGGGGACTGAAGCTTTCTTT.

The chain joins TRBV9 to TRBJ1-2; TRBD1 matches 9 bases. J lost 6 bases, V lost 2 bases, and 8 bases had no gene match. The CDR3 consists of 15 residues. Germline assignment: CDR1 SGDLS and CDR2 YYNGEE. CDR3 nucleotides: TGTGCCAGCAGCGTTGGATTGGGACAGGGTCATGGCTACACCTTC. This sequence encodes CASSVGLGQGHGYTF.

The J gene is TRBJ1-1, the V gene TRBV7-2; maybe TRBD1 (5 bases). Trimming took 2 bases from V and 1 from J, leaving 11 bases between them. The CDR3 is 15 amino acids. Germline CDR1 SGHTA, CDR2 FQGNSA. CDR3 sequence: CASSLTPRENTEAFF. CDR3 nucleotides: TGTGCCAGCAGCTTAACCCCCAGGGAGAACACTGAAGCTTTCTTT. Full variable domain (outside the CDR3, taken from reference TRBV7-2 and TRBJ1-1): GAGVSQSPSNKVTEKGKDVELRCDPISGHTALYWYRQSLGQGLEFLIYFQGNSAPDKSGLPSDRFSAERTGGSVSTLTIQRTQQEDSAVYLCASSLTPRENTEAFFGQGTRLTVV.